This T cell receptor (delta chain) was obtained from a study of gamma-delta T cells after stem cell transplantation. TCRdb re-processed the RT-PCR reads using CATT. The sample consists of a few thousand delta-chain clones, 7.6% of them appearing once. Trimming took 1 base from V and 3 from J; bases not matched to a gene: 19. The germline V gene has CDR1 GEAIGNYY and CDR2 EKD. The CDR3 contains 19 residues. V and J are TRDV2 and TRDJ1, with 7 bases fitting TRDD3. The origin of this receptor is a human donor. It is not recorded whose cells these are; they may come from a transplant donor. The sequenced material came from gamma-delta T cells. The CDR3 protein is CACDTLGDGTGVDADKLIF. CDR3 DNA: TGTGCCTGTGACACTTTGGGGGACGGGACGGGAGTGGACGCCGATAAACTCATCTTT.